The entry below describes one TCR beta chain. What it binds is unknown. The data originate from a study of glioma-infiltrating T cells after dendritic cell vaccination. For the study at large: Patients received autologous tumor lysate-pulsed dendritic cell vaccination between the early 2000s and the early 2010s. Three intradermal dendritic cell vaccine injections were given every two weeks.

Time point noted: after dendritic cell vaccination, including at tumor progression/relapse. Sequenced by immunoSEQ multiplex PCR; TCRdb stores in-frame clones only, minus some. Among just under 100,000 clones listed, 65% to 85% were seen once. Study-level findings and limits: No direct clonality-survival link was found; a diverse polyclonal response may matter. Complete blood and tumor specimen sets were limited to few patients.

This TCR came from a human donor with glioblastoma. Here the sequenced sample was blood, taken after dendritic cell vaccination.

The CDR3 nucleotides read TGTGCCAGCAGCCTCGGACAGATTAGCAATCAGCCCCAGCATTTT. Protein sequence: CASSLGQISNQPQHF. This sequence joins TRBV5-8 and TRBJ1-5; weak D call: TRBD1 (6 bases). The CDR3 has 15 residues. The germline gives CDR1 SGHTS, CDR2 YDEGEE. Trimming took 4 bases from V and 0 from J, leaving 11 bases between them.